This TCR beta chain was obtained from a study of cytomegalovirus exposure and HLA in healthy donors. Study-wide findings and caveats: Analysis was carried out at a later point, and it linked a missense DCLRE1C variant to TCR beta V- and J-gene trimming. Donors were assumed by presence/absence analyses to have roughly uniform sequencing depth. The likely origin of a cluster of highly shared sequence variants was a sequencing artifact.

Regarding this clone: As yet, its antigen is unknown.

Amplification used 60 Vbeta primers and 13 Jbeta primers. Generated by immunoSEQ multiplex PCR, the TCRdb table keeps only in-frame clones and is missing some. The sample consists of some 140,000 clones, 70% to 80% of them appearing once. The sample comprised PBMCs. The sequence was collected from a woman between 45 and 60 years old in good health and CMV-seropositive.

The CDR3 is CASSPGGASDTQYF. CDR3 nucleotide sequence: TGCGCCAGCAGCCCAGGGGGCGCATCAGATACGCAGTATTTT. The chain carries TRBV5-1 and TRBJ2-3; 8 bases match TRBD1. The CDR3 is 14 residues long. The V gene end was trimmed by 4 bases and the J gene end by 4 bases; junction bases not matched to a gene: 5. Germline CDR1 and CDR2: SGHRS and YFSETQ.